Below are 5 T cell receptor beta chains sequenced from a single sample in a study of blood T cells in healthy people across ages. The authors ran a second PCR of 7 to 11 cycles using a sample-barcoded 5' primer and a J-beta primer mix. TCRdb called the 5' RACE reads again in MiXCR, with one record for every CDR3 protein. Among about 1.6 million distinct CDR3 sequences, about 32% were seen once, and the ten largest hold about 11%. What was sequenced was blood. The receptors derive from a woman aged 25-40 years in good health.

This clonotype has a handful of counts. V usage is TRBV2 and J usage is TRBJ2-4; TRBD2 is a possible D gene (5 bases). The closer fit of TRBJ2-7 to the DNA end suggests the J call may be wrong. The CDR3 covers 13 residues. Germline loops: CDR1 SNHLY, CDR2 FYNNEI. The CDR3 spells CASNPGGGLEQYF. The CDR3 bases are TGTGCCAGCAACCCGGGCGGCGGGCTCGAGCAGTACTTC.

Concerning this clonotype: Being one base from a much bigger clone, this may be a read error. This chain joins TRBV20-1 and TRBJ2-7; a weak D match, TRBD1 (5 bases). Germline assignment: CDR1 DFQATT and CDR2 SNEGSKA (reference sequence). This CDR3 region has 14 residues. This CDR3 reads CSARPLTASYERYF. CDR3 DNA: TGCAGTGCTCGCCCACTGACAGCCTCCTACGAGCGGTACTTC.

The V and J genes are TRBV7-2 and TRBJ2-3, with D perhaps TRBD1 (5 bases). In germline, CDR1 is SGHTA, CDR2 FQGNSA. V was trimmed by 1 base and J by 8 bases, leaving 22 bases between them. The CDR3 has 17 residues. The CDR3 loop reads CASSLDEGSGHRRTQYF. CDR3 nucleotides: TGTGCCAGCAGCTTAGATGAAGGATCAGGGCATAGGCGTACGCAGTATTTT.

V gene TRBV20-1 combines with J gene TRBJ2-3; TRBD1 agrees at 7 bases. J gave up 6 bases and V 2 bases, and 11 bases lay outside the gene matches. Per the germline V gene, CDR1 is DFQATT and CDR2 is SNEGSKA (reference sequence). There are 15 residues in the CDR3. The CDR3 loop reads CSARMGQIVADTQYF. Here the CDR3 DNA reads TGCAGTGCTAGAATGGGACAGATCGTGGCCGATACGCAGTATTTT.

This clonotype was counted a few times. The rearrangement links TRBV28 to TRBJ1-6; 7 nucleotides line up with TRBD1. CDR1 MDHEN and CDR2 SYDVKM come from the germline V gene. Unmatched junction bases numbered 12, after V lost 2 bases and J lost 8 bases. The CDR3 has 17 amino acids. The CDR3 spells CASSLVKTGTNYSPLHF. The CDR3 nucleotides read TGTGCCAGCAGTTTAGTTAAGACAGGGACAAATTATTCACCCCTCCACTTT.